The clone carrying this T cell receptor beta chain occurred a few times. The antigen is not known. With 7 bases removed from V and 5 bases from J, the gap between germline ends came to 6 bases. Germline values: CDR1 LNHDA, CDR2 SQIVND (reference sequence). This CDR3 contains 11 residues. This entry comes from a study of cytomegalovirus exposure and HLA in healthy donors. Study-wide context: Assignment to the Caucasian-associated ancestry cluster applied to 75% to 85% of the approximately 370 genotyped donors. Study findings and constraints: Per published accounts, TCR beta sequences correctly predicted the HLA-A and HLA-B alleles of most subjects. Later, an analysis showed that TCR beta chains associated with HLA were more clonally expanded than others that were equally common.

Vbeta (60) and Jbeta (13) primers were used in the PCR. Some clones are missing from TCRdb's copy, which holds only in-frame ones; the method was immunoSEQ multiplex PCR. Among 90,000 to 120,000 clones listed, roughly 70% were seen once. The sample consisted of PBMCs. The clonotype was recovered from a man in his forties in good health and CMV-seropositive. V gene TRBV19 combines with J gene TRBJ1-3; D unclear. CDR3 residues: CASIGRNTIYF. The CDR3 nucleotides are TGTGCCAGTATCGGTAGAAACACCATATATTTT.